The clone carrying this TCR beta chain showed up many times. The sorted libraries were made from 1 million CD4+ or CD8+ T cells. The data derive from a study of neurological immune-mediated disorders. MiXCR was run by TCRdb on the 5' RACE reads, yielding one entry per CDR3 protein. The data hold roughly 30,000 distinct CDR3 sequences, with roughly a quarter observed a single time. The sequencing input was CD4+ T cells from blood. This receptor was obtained from a man aged 45-60 years with HTLV-1-associated myelopathy (HAM/TSP).

Here the CDR3 DNA reads TGCAGCGTTGTCGACACACTAAACACTGAAGCTTTCTTT. Translating it yields CSVVDTLNTEAFF. V is TRBV29-1 and J is TRBJ1-1; D ambiguous. The CDR3 length is 13 residues. Germline V gives CDR1 SQVTM, CDR2 ANQGSEA. Trimming left V 4 bases short and J 2 bases short, with 11 bases between.